The 5 T cell receptor beta chains below come from one sample, sequenced in a study of CD8+CD57+ T cells in acquired aplastic anemia. Those patients picked for sequencing had displayed CD8+CD57+ cell expansion on flow cytometry. The template for TCR beta VDJ and CDR3 sequence profiling was genomic DNA. TCRdb independently ran MiXCR on the reads; one entry per CDR3 protein. The sample has over 150,000 distinct CDR3 sequences, roughly 63% seen once. The sample consisted of sorted CD4+, CD8+, or CD8+CD57+ T cells (not recorded which) from PBMCs. The receptors derive from a human donor with aplastic anemia.

This sequence joins TRBV2 and TRBJ2-7; 8 bases fit TRBD1. In germline, CDR1 is SNHLY, CDR2 FYNNEI. This CDR3 region has 16 residues. V lost 6 bases and J lost 4; bases outside the gene matches: 14. The CDR3 is CASSKGVGQGTYEQYF. CDR3 in DNA: TGTGCCAGCAGCAAGGGGGTTGGACAGGGTACGTACGAGCAGTACTTC.

This clonotype was seen ten or more times. This sequence joins TRBV3-1 and TRBJ2-5; TRBD2 matches at 7 bases. The CDR3 covers 15 residues. J was trimmed by 6 bases and V by 0 bases; bases with no gene match: 7. Germline CDR1 and CDR2: LGHDT and YNNKEL (reference sequence). The chain's CDR3 is CASSQDWTSLQTQYF. The CDR3 DNA reads as TGTGCCAGCAGCCAAGATTGGACTAGTTTACAGACCCAGTACTTC.

This clonotype was seen many times. The chain couples TRBV19 to TRBJ2-5, with D tentatively TRBD2 (6 bases). The germline V and J ends were trimmed by 3 bases and 5 bases, with 19 bases remaining between them. Germline-derived CDR1 and CDR2 are LNHDA and SQIVND (reference sequence). This CDR3 has 16 residues. In DNA form, the CDR3 reads TGTGCCAGTAGTATTAAGGGGTCGGAGGGGCAGGAGACCCAGTACTTC. Its translation is CASSIKGSEGQETQYF.

A remark on this clonotype: One end of the junction is discordant with germline, which a read error may explain. The V call is TRBV7-2, the J call TRBJ2-7, with 11 bases that match TRBD2. This CDR3 contains 15 residues. The germline V gene encodes CDR1 SGHTA and CDR2 FQGNSA. The CDR3 region has the DNA TGTGCTAGCAGCCGAATACTAGCGGGGGTGTACGAGCAGTACTTC. It translates to CASSRILAGVYEQYF.

This chain uses TRBV2 with TRBJ1-5, with a weak D call TRBD1 (5 bases). The CDR3 has 14 residues. Germline CDR1 reads SNHLY; CDR2 reads FYNNEI. V dropped 7 bases and J dropped 7 bases, with 17 bases sitting between them. The CDR3: CASMLSFTGQPQHF. Here the CDR3 DNA reads TGTGCCAGCATGTTGTCCTTTACAGGCCAGCCCCAGCATTTT.